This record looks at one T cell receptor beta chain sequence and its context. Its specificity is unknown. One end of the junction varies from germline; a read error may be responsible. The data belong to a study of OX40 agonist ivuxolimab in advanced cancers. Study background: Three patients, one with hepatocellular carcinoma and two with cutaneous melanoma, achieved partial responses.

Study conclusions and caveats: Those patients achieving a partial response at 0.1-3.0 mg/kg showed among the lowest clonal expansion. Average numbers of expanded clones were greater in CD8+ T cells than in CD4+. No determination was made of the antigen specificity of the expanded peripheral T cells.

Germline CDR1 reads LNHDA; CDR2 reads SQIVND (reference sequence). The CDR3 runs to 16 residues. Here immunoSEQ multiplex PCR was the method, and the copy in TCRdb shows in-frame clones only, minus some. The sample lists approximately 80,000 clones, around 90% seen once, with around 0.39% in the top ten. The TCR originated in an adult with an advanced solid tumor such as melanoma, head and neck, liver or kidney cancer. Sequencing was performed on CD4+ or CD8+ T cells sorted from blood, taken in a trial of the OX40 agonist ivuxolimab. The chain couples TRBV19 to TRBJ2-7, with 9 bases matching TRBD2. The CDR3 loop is CASSPSSREGRLNLSF. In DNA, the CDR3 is TGTGCCAGTAGTCCCAGCTCGCGGGAGGGTCGTCTCAATCTATCCTTC.